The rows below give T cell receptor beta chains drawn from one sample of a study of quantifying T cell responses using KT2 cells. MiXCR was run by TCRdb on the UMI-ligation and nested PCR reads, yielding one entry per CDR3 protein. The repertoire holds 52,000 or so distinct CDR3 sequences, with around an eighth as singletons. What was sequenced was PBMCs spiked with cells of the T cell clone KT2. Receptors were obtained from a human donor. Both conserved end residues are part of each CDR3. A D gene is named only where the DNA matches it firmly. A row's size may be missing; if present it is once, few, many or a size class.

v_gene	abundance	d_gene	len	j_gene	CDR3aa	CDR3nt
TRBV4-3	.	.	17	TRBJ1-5	CASSLSGTEGTNQPQHF	TGCGCCAGCAGCCTGTCAGGAACTGAGGGTACCAATCAGCCCCAGCATTTT
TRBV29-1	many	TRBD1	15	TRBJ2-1	CSVDFGQGPRPEQFF	TGCAGCGTAGACTTCGGACAGGGGCCGCGACCAGAGCAGTTCTTC
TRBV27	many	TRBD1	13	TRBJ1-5	CASTPQGVAPQHF	TGTGCCAGCACCCCACAGGGGGTCGCGCCCCAGCATTTT
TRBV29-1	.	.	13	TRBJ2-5	CSLGHPVQETQYF	TGCAGCCTAGGACACCCAGTCCAAGAGACCCAGTACTTC
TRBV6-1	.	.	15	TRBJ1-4	CASSEVGIANEKLFF	TGTGCCAGCAGTGAAGTGGGAATAGCTAATGAAAAACTGTTTTTT
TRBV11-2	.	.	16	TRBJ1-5	CASSYGGGDGGQPQHF	TGTGCCAGCAGCTACGGAGGGGGTGACGGTGGTCAGCCCCAGCATTTT
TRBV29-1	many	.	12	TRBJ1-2	CSVFTGNYGYTF	TGCAGCGTCTTCACAGGGAACTATGGCTACACCTTC
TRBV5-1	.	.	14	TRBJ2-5	CASFSPGTKETQYF	TGCGCCAGCTTCTCACCCGGGACAAAAGAGACCCAGTACTTC
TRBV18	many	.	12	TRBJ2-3	CASSTSTDTQYF	TGTGCCAGCTCAACTAGCACAGATACGCAGTATTTT
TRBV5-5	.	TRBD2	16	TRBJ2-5	CASSFQLAGGRETQYF	TGTGCCAGCAGCTTTCAACTAGCGGGAGGGCGGGAGACCCAGTACTTC
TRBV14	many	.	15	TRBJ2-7	CASSQTGPISYEQYF	TGTGCCAGCAGCCAAACCGGGCCCATCTCCTACGAGCAGTACTTC
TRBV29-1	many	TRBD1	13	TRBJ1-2	CSVADRANYGYTF	TGCAGCGTTGCGGACAGGGCGAACTATGGCTACACCTTC
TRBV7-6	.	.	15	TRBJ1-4	CASSPGPGNSEKLFF	TGTGCCAGCAGCCCGGGGCCCGGCAATAGTGAAAAACTGTTTTTT
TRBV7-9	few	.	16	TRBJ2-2	CASSSPGIGGAGELFF	TGTGCCAGCAGCTCACCAGGGATTGGAGGCGCCGGGGAGCTGTTTTTT
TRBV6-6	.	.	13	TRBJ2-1	CASSPGHYNEQFF	TGTGCCAGCAGTCCGGGTCACTACAATGAGCAGTTCTTC
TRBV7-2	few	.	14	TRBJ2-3	CASSLQGRADTQYF	TGTGCCAGCAGCTTACAGGGGAGGGCAGATACGCAGTATTTT
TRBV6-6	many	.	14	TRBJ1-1	CASSYSGQRIEAFF	TGTGCCAGCAGTTACTCAGGACAGAGAATTGAAGCTTTCTTT
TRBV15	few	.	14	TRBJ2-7	CATGKGGNSGEQYF	TGTGCCACAGGGAAGGGGGGGAATTCTGGCGAGCAGTACTTC
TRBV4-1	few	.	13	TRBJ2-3	CASSQLGLDTQYF	TGCGCCAGCAGCCAATTAGGACTAGATACGCAGTATTTT
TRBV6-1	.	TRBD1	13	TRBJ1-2	CASSKGQDYGYTF	TGTGCCAGCAGTAAAGGACAGGACTATGGCTACACCTTC
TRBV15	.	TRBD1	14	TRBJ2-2	CATKDRANTGELFF	TGTGCCACCAAGGACAGGGCGAACACCGGGGAGCTGTTTTTT
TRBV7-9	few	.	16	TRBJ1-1	CASSLARQGPRGEAFF	TGTGCCAGCAGCTTAGCCCGTCAGGGCCCCAGGGGAGAGGCTTTCTTT
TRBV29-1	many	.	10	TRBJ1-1	CSAAGEIAFF	TGCAGCGCCGCTGGGGAGATAGCTTTCTTT
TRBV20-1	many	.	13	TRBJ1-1	CSAGGRLNTEAFF	TGCAGTGCTGGGGGACGGTTGAACACTGAAGCTTTCTTT
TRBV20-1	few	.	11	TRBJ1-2	CSASPSYGYTF	TGCAGTGCTAGTCCCTCCTATGGCTACACCTTC
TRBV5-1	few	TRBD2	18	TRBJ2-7	CASSLEGASGSPISEQYF	TGCGCCAGCAGCTTGGAAGGGGCTAGCGGGAGCCCGATAAGCGAGCAGTACTTC
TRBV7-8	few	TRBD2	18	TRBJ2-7	CASSLALASGRPSYEQYF	TGTGCCAGCAGCTTAGCGCTGGCTAGCGGGAGGCCCTCCTACGAGCAGTACTTC
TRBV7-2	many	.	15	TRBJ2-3	CASSPGWGSTDTQYF	TGTGCCAGCAGCCCAGGATGGGGAAGCACAGATACGCAGTATTTT
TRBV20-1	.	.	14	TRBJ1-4	CSATSPATNEKLFF	TGCAGTGCCACCAGCCCTGCAACTAATGAAAAACTGTTTTTT
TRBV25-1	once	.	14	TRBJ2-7	CASSDPRPDLGQYF	TGTGCCAGCAGTGATCCTCGCCCCGACCTAGGGCAGTACTTC
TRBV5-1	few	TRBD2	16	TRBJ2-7	CASSLRGGVNSYEQYF	TGCGCCAGCAGCTTGAGGGGAGGGGTTAACTCCTACGAGCAGTACTTC
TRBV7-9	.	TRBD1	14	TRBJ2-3	CASSPRGTRDTQYF	TGTGCCAGCAGCCCCAGGGGGACGAGGGATACGCAGTATTTT
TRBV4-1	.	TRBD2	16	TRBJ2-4	CASSLQWGTSGNIQYF	TGCGCCAGCAGCCTCCAATGGGGGACTAGCGGAAACATTCAGTACTTC
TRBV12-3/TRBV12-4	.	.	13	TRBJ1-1	CASSLQGSGEAFF	TGTGCCAGCAGTTTACAGGGGTCGGGTGAAGCTTTCTTT
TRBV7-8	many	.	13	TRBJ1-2	CASSSHSGRGYTF	TGTGCCAGCAGCTCCCATAGTGGAAGAGGCTACACCTTC
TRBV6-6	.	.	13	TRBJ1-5	CASFGESNQPQHF	TGTGCCAGCTTTGGGGAAAGCAATCAGCCCCAGCATTTT
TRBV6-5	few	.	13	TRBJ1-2	CASKRRGDYGYTF	TGTGCCAGCAAACGCAGGGGCGACTATGGCTACACCTTC
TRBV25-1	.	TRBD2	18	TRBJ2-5	CASSDAGGVLAGKETQYF	TGTGCCAGCAGTGATGCGGGGGGGGTCTTAGCGGGAAAAGAGACCCAGTACTTC
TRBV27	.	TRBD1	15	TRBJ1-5	CASSATGTGYQPQHF	TGTGCCAGCTCAGCTACCGGGACAGGATATCAGCCCCAGCATTTT
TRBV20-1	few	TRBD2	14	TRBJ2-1	CSASGLALGNEQFF	TGCAGTGCCTCGGGACTAGCCCTCGGCAATGAGCAGTTCTTC
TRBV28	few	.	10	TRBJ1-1	CASGGPEAFF	TGTGCCAGCGGTGGGCCTGAAGCTTTCTTT
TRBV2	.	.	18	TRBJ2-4	CASSEGTPGTPRVNIQYF	TGTGCCAGCAGTGAGGGGACCCCCGGGACTCCGCGGGTAAACATTCAGTACTTC
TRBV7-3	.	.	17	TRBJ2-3	CASSLLGTSPYTDTQYF	TGTGCCAGCAGCTTGTTGGGGACTTCACCTTACACAGATACGCAGTATTTT
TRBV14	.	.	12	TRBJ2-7	CASSQDPHEQYF	TGTGCCAGCAGCCAAGATCCCCACGAGCAGTACTTC
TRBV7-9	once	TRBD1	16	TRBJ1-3	CASSRPTGGSGNTIYF	TGTGCCAGCAGCCGCCCGACAGGGGGCTCAGGAAACACCATATATTTT
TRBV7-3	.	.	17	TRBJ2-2	CASSPRPLPGNTGELFF	TGTGCCAGCAGCCCCCGTCCGCTACCAGGGAACACCGGGGAGCTGTTTTTT
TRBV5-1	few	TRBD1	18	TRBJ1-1	CASSFGSTGVFVFTEAFF	TGCGCCAGCAGCTTCGGATCCACAGGGGTGTTTGTATTCACTGAAGCTTTCTTT
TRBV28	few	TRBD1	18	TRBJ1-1	CASSLGGDSVGANTEAFF	TGTGCCAGCAGTTTAGGAGGGGACAGTGTAGGCGCTAACACTGAAGCTTTCTTT
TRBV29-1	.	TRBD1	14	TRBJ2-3	CSVLRDRFTDTQYF	TGCAGCGTGTTACGGGACAGGTTCACAGATACGCAGTATTTT
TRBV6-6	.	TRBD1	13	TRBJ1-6	CASETGLDSPLHF	TGTGCCAGCGAGACAGGGCTGGATTCACCCCTCCACTTT
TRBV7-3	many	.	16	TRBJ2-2	CASSSKVAGNTGELFF	TGTGCCAGCAGCTCAAAGGTAGCAGGGAACACCGGGGAGCTGTTTTTT
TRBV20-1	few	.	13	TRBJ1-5	CSAKVGLNQPQHF	TGCAGTGCTAAGGTGGGGTTAAATCAGCCCCAGCATTTT
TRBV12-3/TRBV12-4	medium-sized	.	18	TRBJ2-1	CASSLLPPGGYGGNEQFF	TGTGCCAGCAGTTTACTACCCCCCGGCGGCTATGGGGGCAATGAGCAGTTCTTC